The T cell receptor (beta chain) described here comes from a study of CD8 T cells in ankylosing spondylitis. Study-level points and caveats: Clones that were linked to disease were CD8+ and were relatively rare in peripheral blood.

This clonotype has at least ten counts. Antigen specificity is unknown. Quantitative molecular-barcoded 5'-RACE generated the TCR beta libraries. TCRdb ran MiXCR on the 5' RACE reads and lists one entry per CDR3 protein. The sample lists around 300,000 distinct CDR3 sequences, approximately 10% seen once, with roughly 9.5% in the top ten. This CDR3 has 10 amino acids. Trimming shortened V by 7 bases and J by 3 bases, and 2 bases separated the two germline ends. The sequenced sample consisted of blood, either unsorted or a sorted T cell fraction (not recorded which). This clonotype originated in a female donor with ankylosing spondylitis or in good health (not recorded which). V usage is TRBV12-3 or TRBV12-4 and J usage is TRBJ2-3; D gene ambiguous. The DNA of the CDR3 is TGTGCCAGCACAACAGATACGCAGTATTTT. Its translation: CASTTDTQYF.